What follows describes a single TCR beta chain. Antigen unknown. V was shortened by 4 bases and J by 2 bases, with 15 bases between the two germline ends. The CDR3 has 15 amino acids. Germline V CDR1 and CDR2: SGHVS, FQNEAQ. Study outcomes and limitations: Tumor Tregs overlapped most with tumor, then blood, naive CD4+ cells.

Via MiXCR, TCRdb re-called the 5' RACE reads, giving one row per CDR3 protein. The sample carries about 42,000 distinct CDR3 sequences, 25% to 35% recorded once. V is TRBV7-8 and J is TRBJ2-7; D is perhaps TRBD2 (6 bases). This receptor was obtained from a female donor with breast cancer. Sequenced sample: tumor-infiltrating memory CD4+ T cells sorted from the breast tumor. The subset denotes: memory CD4+ T cells, CD4+CD45RO+CD25-. The CDR3 DNA reads TGTGCCAGCAGCTCTAGCGAGGGCCTTGCCTACGAGCAGTACTTC. Translating gives CASSSSEGLAYEQYF.